The present T cell receptor (beta chain) was sequenced within a study of human T cells and chemical hapten exposure. V lost 0 bases to trimming and J lost 5 bases; unmatched junction nucleotides: 4. This CDR3 contains 15 residues. Germline V gene lookup returns CDR1 SGHRS and CDR2 YFSETQ. One entry per CDR3 protein results from TCRdb running MiXCR on the RACE reads. The repertoire holds some 170,000 distinct CDR3 sequences, about 20% seen once, with roughly 6.7% in the top ten. This clonotype was seen more than once but under ten times. Indicated time point: patch test 1, 2 weeks after DPC sensitization. Treatment specified: therapeutic diphenylcyclopropenone sensitization with weekly scalp DPC.

The receptor was derived from a woman aged 45-60 years with alopecia areata. Some clones in this sample may be carry-over from other donors' samples. The material sequenced was whole blood, taken in connection with sensitization to the hapten diphenylcyclopropenone (DPC). The chain links TRBV5-1 to TRBJ2-1, with 8 bases aligning to TRBD2. CDR3 amino acids: CASSLGLASNNEQFF. In DNA form, the CDR3 reads TGCGCCAGCAGCTTGGGACTAGCGAGTAACAATGAGCAGTTCTTC.